This entry lists 17 T cell receptor beta chains sequenced from one sample in a study of T cell responses to AZD1222 COVID-19 vaccine. Generated by immunoSEQ multiplex PCR, the TCRdb table keeps only in-frame clones and is missing some. Found here are under 150,000 clones, 93% of them singletons; the top ten hold about 5%. Sequences were derived from peripheral blood, sampled on day 0 of AZD1222 vaccination. All receptors come from an adult in good health.

This rearrangement joins TRBV3-1 (or the pseudogene TRBV3-2) to TRBJ2-3; D call uncertain. The CDR3 is 16 residues long. Looked up from germline, CDR1 is LGHDT and CDR2 is YNNKEL (reference sequence). The V end was cut by 0 bases, the J end by 0 bases, with 10 bases between. The CDR3 protein is CASSQEVALSTDTQYF. CDR3 sequence (DNA): TGTGCCAGCAGCCAAGAGGTGGCTCTAAGCACAGATACGCAGTATTTT.

The chain links TRBV19 to TRBJ1-3, with D unresolved. V was pared by 5 bases and J by 0 bases, with 11 bases between. The length of the CDR3 is 15 residues. Per the germline V gene, CDR1 is LNHDA and CDR2 is SQIVND (reference sequence). The CDR3 spells CASSSYPSSGNTIYF. CDR3 in DNA: TGTGCCAGTAGTTCCTATCCTAGCTCTGGAAACACCATATATTTT.

The DNA of the CDR3 is TGTGCCAGCAGTTTAGGGGGCTCCGAGCAGTACTTC. Translating it yields CASSLGGSEQYF. The V gene is TRBV27, the J gene TRBJ2-7, with D tentatively TRBD1 (6 bases). The V end was cut by 2 bases, the J end by 6 bases, with 8 bases between. The CDR3 is made up of 12 amino acids. Looked up from germline, CDR1 is MNHEY and CDR2 is SMNVEV (reference sequence).

This clone was counted once. The chain combines TRBV18 with TRBJ2-1; no firm D call. In germline, CDR1 is KGHSH, CDR2 LQKENI. The germline V and J ends were trimmed by 0 bases and 4 bases, with 16 bases remaining between them. This CDR3 spans 17 amino acids. The CDR3 DNA follows: TGTGCCAGCTCACCACCCACCGGTACAGTGACGTACAATGAGCAGTTCTTC. This gives the protein CASSPPTGTVTYNEQFF.

The chain joins TRBV30 to TRBJ2-1; D unclear. V was pared by 0 bases and J by 0 bases, with 12 bases between. CDR1 and CDR2 from the germline V gene are GTSNPN and SVGIG (reference sequence). The CDR3 totals 16 residues. CDR3 loop: CAWSVSGASSYNEQFF. The DNA of the CDR3 is TGTGCCTGGAGTGTGTCAGGTGCTAGCTCCTACAATGAGCAGTTCTTC. Looking up the rest from reference TRBV30 and TRBJ2-1 gives the full variable domain: SQTIHQWPATLVQPVGSPLSLECTVEGTSNPNLYWYRQAAGRGLQLLFYSVGIGQISSEVPQNLSASRPQDRQFILSSKKLLLSDSGFYLCAWSVSGASSYNEQFFGPGTRLTVL.

The chain links TRBV11-1 to TRBJ2-2; D perhaps matches TRBD2 (5 bases). V lost 1 base and J 7 bases, leaving 10 bases between the germline ends. Germline assignment: CDR1 SGHAT and CDR2 FQDESV (reference sequence). This CDR3 is built from 14 residues. CDR3: CASSLVQAGGELFF. The CDR3 DNA reads TGTGCCAGCAGCTTAGTGCAGGCGGGCGGGGAGCTGTTTTTT.

CDR3 amino acids: CASSLRGIHYEQYF. The CDR3 DNA sequence: TGTGCCAGCAGTTTGCGGGGGATCCACTACGAGCAGTACTTC. V gene TRBV28 combines with J gene TRBJ2-7, with 7 bases aligning to TRBD2. V lost 3 bases and J lost 3; bases outside the gene matches: 5. The germline V gene has CDR1 MDHEN and CDR2 SYDVKM. This CDR3 region has 14 residues. The variable domain in full, completed from reference TRBV28 and TRBJ2-7, reads DVKVTQSSRYLVKRTGEKVFLECVQDMDHENMFWYRQDPGLGLRLIYFSYDVKMKEKGDIPEGYSVSREKKERFSLILESASTNQTSMYLCASSLRGIHYEQYFGPGTRLTVT.

The V gene is TRBV25-1, the J gene TRBJ2-7; the match to TRBD1 covers 8 bases. CDR1 is MGHDK, CDR2 SYGVNS, per germline. The length of the CDR3 is 15 residues. With 2 bases clipped from V and 1 base from J, the junction kept 4 bases outside the gene matches. CDR3 region: CASSERNRGSYEQYF. DNA of the CDR3: TGTGCCAGCAGTGAACGTAACAGGGGGTCCTACGAGCAGTACTTC.

V gene TRBV5-6 combines with J gene TRBJ2-7; D is perhaps TRBD1 (5 bases). The CDR3 has 14 residues. The germline V and J ends were trimmed by 3 bases and 0 bases, with 10 bases remaining between them. From germline, CDR1 is SGHDT and CDR2 YYEEEE. The CDR3 region has the DNA TGTGCCAGCAGCTGGACACGGAGCTCCTACGAGCAGTACTTC. As protein: CASSWTRSSYEQYF.

J is TRBJ1-2 and V is TRBV23-1; D might be TRBD1 (6 bases). TRBV23-1 is known as an ORF, though its function is uncertain. V lost 6 bases, J lost 6 bases, and 26 bases lay in between. The CDR3 totals 17 residues. DNA of the CDR3: TGCGCCAGCAGCCATCGTAGTGGGCCCCGCGGGGGGCATGGCTACACCTTC. It specifies CASSHRSGPRGGHGYTF.

The table lists this clone with a count of one. The rearrangement uses TRBV6-5 and TRBJ1-5; D is unclear. The V and J ends lost 0 bases and 5 bases respectively, with 5 bases between them. This CDR3 is 13 amino acids long. Germline assignment: CDR1 MNHEY and CDR2 SVGAGI. The CDR3 loop reads CASSYSRHQPQHF. The CDR3 nucleotides are TGTGCCAGCAGTTACTCGAGGCATCAGCCCCAGCATTTT.

This clone showed up many times. V gene TRBV12-3 or TRBV12-4 combines with J gene TRBJ1-1; D unclear. The CDR3 runs 13 residues. The V end lost 0 bases, the J end lost 4 bases, and 6 bases lay between the germline ends. CDR3 amino acids: CASSLAFGTEAFF. As DNA, the CDR3 is TGTGCCAGCAGTTTAGCGTTCGGCACTGAAGCTTTCTTT.

CDR3: CAISGQPYNEQFF. The CDR3 nucleotides read TGTGCCATCAGTGGCCAGCCCTACAATGAGCAGTTCTTC. The V call is TRBV10-3, the J call TRBJ2-1; D call uncertain. V lost 4 bases, J lost 2 bases, and 6 bases lay in between. The CDR3 runs 13 residues. Germline loops: CDR1 ENHRY, CDR2 SYGVKD.

This clone was found once. The chain joins TRBV13 to TRBJ1-2, with D tentatively TRBD1 (5 bases). CDR1 PRHDT and CDR2 FYEKMQ come from the germline V gene (reference sequence). The CDR3 is 16 residues long. V lost 6 bases and J 6 bases, leaving 23 bases between the germline ends. CDR3 in DNA: TGTGCCAGCAGAGGGGTGCGTTCTTTTGGGAGCCATGGCTACACCTTC. It encodes CASRGVRSFGSHGYTF.

CDR3 amino acids: CASSLVLGRGYTF. The CDR3 bases are TGCGCCAGCAGCTTGGTCTTAGGAAGAGGCTACACCTTC. This chain links TRBV5-1 with TRBJ1-2; no reliable D call. Germline V gene lookup returns CDR1 SGHRS and CDR2 YFSETQ. V was shortened by 0 bases and J by 8 bases, with 11 bases between the two germline ends. CDR3 size: 13 residues.

The chain links TRBV18 to TRBJ1-2; TRBD1 agrees at 8 bases. The CDR3 is 14 amino acids. Unmatched junction bases numbered 4, after V lost 3 bases and J lost 4 bases. Germline-derived CDR1 and CDR2 are KGHSH and LQKENI. The CDR3 nucleotides are TGTGCCAGCTCACCGACAGGGGAGGGCTATGGCTACACCTTC. This encodes CASSPTGEGYGYTF.

The chain carries TRBV12-3 or TRBV12-4 and TRBJ1-1; no firm D call. The CDR3 is 13 amino acids. The germline V and J ends were trimmed by 2 bases and 2 bases, with 6 bases remaining between them. CDR3 sequence: CASSLRINTEAFF. DNA of the CDR3: TGTGCCAGCAGTTTACGAATAAACACTGAAGCTTTCTTT.